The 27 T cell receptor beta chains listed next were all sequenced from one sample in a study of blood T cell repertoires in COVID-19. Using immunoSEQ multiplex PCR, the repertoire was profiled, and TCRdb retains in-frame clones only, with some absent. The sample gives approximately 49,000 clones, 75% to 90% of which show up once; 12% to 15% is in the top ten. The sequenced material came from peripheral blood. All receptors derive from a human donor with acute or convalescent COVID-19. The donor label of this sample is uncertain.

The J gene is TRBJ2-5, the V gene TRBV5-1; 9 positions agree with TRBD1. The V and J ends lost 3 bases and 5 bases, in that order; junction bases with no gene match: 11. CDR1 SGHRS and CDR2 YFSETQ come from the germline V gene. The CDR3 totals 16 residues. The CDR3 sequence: CASSSGLTGGRETQYF. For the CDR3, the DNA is TGCGCCAGCAGCTCAGGATTAACAGGGGGCAGGGAGACCCAGTACTTC.

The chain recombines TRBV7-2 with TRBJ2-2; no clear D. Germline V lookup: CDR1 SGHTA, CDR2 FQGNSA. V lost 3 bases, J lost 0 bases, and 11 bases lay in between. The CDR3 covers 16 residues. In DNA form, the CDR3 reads TGTGCCAGCAGCTTTCAACTCCTGACGAACACCGGGGAGCTGTTTTTT. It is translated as CASSFQLLTNTGELFF.

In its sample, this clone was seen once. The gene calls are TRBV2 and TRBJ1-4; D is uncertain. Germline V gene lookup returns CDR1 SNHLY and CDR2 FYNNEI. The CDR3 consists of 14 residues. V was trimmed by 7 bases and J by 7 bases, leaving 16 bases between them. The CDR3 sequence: CASKRARSSEKLFF. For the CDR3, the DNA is TGTGCCAGCAAGCGGGCTCGTTCATCTGAAAAACTGTTTTTT.

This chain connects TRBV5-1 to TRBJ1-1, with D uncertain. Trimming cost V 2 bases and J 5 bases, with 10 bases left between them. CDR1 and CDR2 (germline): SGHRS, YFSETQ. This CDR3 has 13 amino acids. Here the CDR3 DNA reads TGCGCCAGCAGCTTTGCCGCGAGGACTGAAGCTTTCTTT. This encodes CASSFAARTEAFF.

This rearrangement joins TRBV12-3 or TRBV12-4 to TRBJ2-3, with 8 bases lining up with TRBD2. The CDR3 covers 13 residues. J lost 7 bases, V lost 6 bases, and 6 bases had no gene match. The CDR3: CASSLLAGHTQYF. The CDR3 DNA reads TGTGCCAGCAGCCTATTAGCGGGACATACGCAGTATTTT.

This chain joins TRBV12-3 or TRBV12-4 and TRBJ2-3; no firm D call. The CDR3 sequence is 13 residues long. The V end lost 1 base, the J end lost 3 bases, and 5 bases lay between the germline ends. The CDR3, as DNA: TGTGCCAGCAGTTTAGGGCAAACAGATACGCAGTATTTT. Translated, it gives CASSLGQTDTQYF.

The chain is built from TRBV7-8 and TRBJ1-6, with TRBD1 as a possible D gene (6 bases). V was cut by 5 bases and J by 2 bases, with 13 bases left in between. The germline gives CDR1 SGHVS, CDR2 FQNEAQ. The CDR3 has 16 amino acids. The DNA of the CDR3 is TGTGCCAGCAGCCAGGGCGGGGGCACCTATAATTCACCCCTCCACTTT. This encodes CASSQGGGTYNSPLHF.

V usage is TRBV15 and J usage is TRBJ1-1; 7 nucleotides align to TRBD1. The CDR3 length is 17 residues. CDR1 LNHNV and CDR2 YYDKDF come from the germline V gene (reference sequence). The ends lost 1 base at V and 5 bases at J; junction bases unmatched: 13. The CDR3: CATSRVNTGALRTEAFF. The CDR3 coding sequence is TGTGCCACCAGCAGAGTAAATACAGGGGCGCTACGGACTGAAGCTTTCTTT.

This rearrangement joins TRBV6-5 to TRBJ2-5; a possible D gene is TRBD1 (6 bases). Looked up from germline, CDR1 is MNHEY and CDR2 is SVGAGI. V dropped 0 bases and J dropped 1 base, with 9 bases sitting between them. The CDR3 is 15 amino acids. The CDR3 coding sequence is TGTGCCAGCAGTTACTCATGGGGGCCCCAAGAGACCCAGTACTTC. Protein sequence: CASSYSWGPQETQYF.

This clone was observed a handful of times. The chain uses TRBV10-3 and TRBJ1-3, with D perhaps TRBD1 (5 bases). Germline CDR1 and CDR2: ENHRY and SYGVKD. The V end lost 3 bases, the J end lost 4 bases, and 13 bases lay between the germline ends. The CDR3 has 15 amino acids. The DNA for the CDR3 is TGTGCCATCAGTGACATGGGGCTTGTCGGAAACACCATATATTTT. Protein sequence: CAISDMGLVGNTIYF.

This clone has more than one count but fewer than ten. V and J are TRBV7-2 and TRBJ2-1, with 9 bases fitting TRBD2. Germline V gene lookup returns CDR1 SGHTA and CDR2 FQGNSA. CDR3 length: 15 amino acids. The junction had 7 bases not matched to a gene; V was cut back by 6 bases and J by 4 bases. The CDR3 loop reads CASSSTSGTYNEQFF. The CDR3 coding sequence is TGTGCCAGCAGTTCGACTAGCGGAACTTACAATGAGCAGTTCTTC.

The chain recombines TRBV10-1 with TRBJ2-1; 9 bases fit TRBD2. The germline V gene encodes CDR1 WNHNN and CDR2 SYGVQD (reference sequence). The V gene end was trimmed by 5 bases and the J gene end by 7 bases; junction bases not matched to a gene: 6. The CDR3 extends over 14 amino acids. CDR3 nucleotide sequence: TGCGCCAGCAGTAGAGCGGGGGGCCGGAATGAGCAGTTCTTC. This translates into CASSRAGGRNEQFF.

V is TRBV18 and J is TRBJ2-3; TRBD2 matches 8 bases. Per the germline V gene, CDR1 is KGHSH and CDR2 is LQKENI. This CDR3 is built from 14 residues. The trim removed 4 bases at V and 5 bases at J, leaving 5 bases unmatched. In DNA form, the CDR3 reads TGTGCCAGCTCACTCGGACTAGCAGAAGATACGCAGTATTTT. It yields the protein CASSLGLAEDTQYF. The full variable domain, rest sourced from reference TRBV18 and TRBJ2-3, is NAGVMQNPRHLVRRRGQEARLRCSPMKGHSHVYWYRQLPEEGLKFMVYLQKENIIDESGMPKERFSAEFPKEGPSILRIQQVVRGDSAAYFCASSLGLAEDTQYFGPGTRLTVL.

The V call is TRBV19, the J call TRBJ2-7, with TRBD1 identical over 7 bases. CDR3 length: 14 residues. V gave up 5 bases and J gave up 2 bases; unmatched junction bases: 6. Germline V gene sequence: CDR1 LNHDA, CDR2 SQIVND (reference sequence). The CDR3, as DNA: TGTGCCAGTAGTCACGGACAGGCTACCTACGAGCAGTACTTC. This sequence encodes CASSHGQATYEQYF.

CDR3 sequence reads: CASSQGNSGGTDTQYF. CDR3 bases: TGTGCCAGCAGCCAGGGCAACTCCGGGGGTACAGATACGCAGTATTTT. The chain combines TRBV7-3 with TRBJ2-3; weak D call: TRBD2 (6 bases). CDR1 SGHTA and CDR2 FQGTGA come from the germline V gene. There are 16 residues in the CDR3. Trimming removed 5 bases at V and 3 bases at J, with 18 bases between.

The CDR3 bases are TGTGCCACCAGTGACCCCGGACAGGGCCTTGGAGAGACCCAGTACTTC. This sequence encodes CATSDPGQGLGETQYF. The rearrangement joins TRBV24-1 to TRBJ2-5; TRBD1 matches at 8 bases. CDR1 and CDR2 (germline): KGHDR, SFDVKD. This CDR3 is 16 amino acids long. The ends lost 4 bases at V and 4 bases at J; junction bases unmatched: 10.

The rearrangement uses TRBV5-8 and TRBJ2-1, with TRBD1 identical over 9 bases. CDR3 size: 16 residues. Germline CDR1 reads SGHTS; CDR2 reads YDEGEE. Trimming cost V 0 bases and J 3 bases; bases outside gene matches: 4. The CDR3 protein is CASSLVTGGHYNEQFF. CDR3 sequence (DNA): TGTGCCAGCAGCTTGGTGACAGGGGGACACTACAATGAGCAGTTCTTC.

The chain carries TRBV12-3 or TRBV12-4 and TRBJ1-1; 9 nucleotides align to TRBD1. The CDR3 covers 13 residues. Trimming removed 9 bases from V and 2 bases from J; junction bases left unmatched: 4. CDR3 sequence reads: CARGGQGNTEAFF. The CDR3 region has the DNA TGTGCCAGAGGGGGACAGGGAAACACTGAAGCTTTCTTT.

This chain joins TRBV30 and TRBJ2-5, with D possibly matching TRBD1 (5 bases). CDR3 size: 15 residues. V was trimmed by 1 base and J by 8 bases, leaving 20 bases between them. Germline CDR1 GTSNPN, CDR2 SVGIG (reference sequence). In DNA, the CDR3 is TGTGCCTGGAGTGGGTCCACAGGTGACCGATTAACCCAGTACTTC. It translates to CAWSGSTGDRLTQYF.

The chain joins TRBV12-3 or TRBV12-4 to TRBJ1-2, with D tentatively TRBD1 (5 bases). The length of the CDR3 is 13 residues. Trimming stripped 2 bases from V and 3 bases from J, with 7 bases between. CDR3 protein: CASSLMTDYGYTF. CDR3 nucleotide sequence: TGTGCCAGCAGTTTAATGACAGACTATGGCTACACCTTC.

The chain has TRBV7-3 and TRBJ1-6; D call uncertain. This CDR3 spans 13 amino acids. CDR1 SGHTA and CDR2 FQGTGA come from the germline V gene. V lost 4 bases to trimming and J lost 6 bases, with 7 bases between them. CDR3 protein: CASSSAVNSPLHF. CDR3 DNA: TGTGCCAGCAGCTCAGCGGTTAATTCACCCCTCCACTTT.

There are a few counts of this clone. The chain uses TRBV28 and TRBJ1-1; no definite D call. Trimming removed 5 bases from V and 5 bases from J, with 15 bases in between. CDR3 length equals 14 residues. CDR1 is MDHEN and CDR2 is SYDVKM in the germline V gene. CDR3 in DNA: TGTGCCAGCAGTCGTACCGGTGGAGGAACTGAAGCTTTCTTT. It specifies CASSRTGGGTEAFF.

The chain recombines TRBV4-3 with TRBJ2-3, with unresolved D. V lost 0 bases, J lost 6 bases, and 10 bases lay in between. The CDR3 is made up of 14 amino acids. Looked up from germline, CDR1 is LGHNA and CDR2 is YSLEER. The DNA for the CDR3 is TGCGCCAGCAGCCAAGACAACTTTCCGGATACGCAGTATTTT. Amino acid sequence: CASSQDNFPDTQYF.

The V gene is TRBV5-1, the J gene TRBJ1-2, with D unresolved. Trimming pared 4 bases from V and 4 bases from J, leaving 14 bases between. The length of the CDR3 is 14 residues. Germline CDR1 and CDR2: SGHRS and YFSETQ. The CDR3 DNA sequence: TGCGCCAGCAGCCCCTCCAGTACCGCCTATGGCTACACCTTC. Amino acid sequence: CASSPSSTAYGYTF.

The CDR3 loop is CAWASSYNEQFF. CDR3 bases: TGTGCCTGGGCCAGCTCCTACAATGAGCAGTTCTTC. The J gene is TRBJ2-1, the V gene TRBV30; no firm D call. Trimming took 5 bases from V and 0 from J, leaving 5 bases between them. CDR1 GTSNPN and CDR2 SVGIG come from the germline V gene (reference sequence). This CDR3 contains 12 residues.

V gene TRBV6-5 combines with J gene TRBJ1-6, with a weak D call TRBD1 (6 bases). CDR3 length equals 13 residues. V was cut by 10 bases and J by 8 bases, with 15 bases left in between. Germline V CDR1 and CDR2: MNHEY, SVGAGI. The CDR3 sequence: CAIREDRYSPLHF. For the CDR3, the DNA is TGTGCCATCCGGGAGGACAGATATTCACCCCTCCACTTT.

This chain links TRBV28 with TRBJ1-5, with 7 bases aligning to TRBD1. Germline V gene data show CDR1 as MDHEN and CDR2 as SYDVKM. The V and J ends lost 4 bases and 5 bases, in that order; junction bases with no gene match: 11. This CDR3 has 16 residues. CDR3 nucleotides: TGTGCCAGCAGTTCGTCAAAACAGGGGTCTTATCAGCCCCAGCATTTT. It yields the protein CASSSSKQGSYQPQHF.